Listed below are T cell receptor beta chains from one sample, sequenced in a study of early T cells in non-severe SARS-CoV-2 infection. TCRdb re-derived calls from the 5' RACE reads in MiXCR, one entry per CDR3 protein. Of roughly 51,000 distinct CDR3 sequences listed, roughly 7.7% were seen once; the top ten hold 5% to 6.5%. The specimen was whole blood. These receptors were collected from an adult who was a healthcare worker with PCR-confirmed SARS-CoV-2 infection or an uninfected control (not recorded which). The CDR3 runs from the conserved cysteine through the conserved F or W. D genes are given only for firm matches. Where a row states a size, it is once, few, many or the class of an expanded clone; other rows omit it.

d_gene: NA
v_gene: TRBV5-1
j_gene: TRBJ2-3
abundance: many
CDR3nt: TGCGCCAGCAGCTTGGGACAGACTAGCACAGATACGCAGTATTTT
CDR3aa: CASSLGQTSTDTQYF

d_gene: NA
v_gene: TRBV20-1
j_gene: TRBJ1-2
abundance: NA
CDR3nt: TGCAGTGCTAGCGAGGGAGGAAGCTATGGCTACACCTTC
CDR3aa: CSASEGGSYGYTF

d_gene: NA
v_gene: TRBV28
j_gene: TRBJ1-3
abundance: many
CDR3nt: TGTGCCAGCAGTTTAGTTGGTAGCAGAAACACCATATATTTT
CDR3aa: CASSLVGSRNTIYF

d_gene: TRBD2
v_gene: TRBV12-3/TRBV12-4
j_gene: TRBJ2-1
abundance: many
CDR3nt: TGTGCCAGCAGCCGGACTAGCGGGTTCAACGATGAGCAGTTCTTC
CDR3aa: CASSRTSGFNDEQFF

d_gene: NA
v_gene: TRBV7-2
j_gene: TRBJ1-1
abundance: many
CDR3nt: TGTGCCAGCACCGAACAGCCTATGAACACTGAAGCTTTCTTT
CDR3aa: CASTEQPMNTEAFF

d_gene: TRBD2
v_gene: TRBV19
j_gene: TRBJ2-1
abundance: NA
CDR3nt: TGTGCCAGTAGTACAGGACTAGCCAATGAGCAGTTCTTC
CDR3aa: CASSTGLANEQFF

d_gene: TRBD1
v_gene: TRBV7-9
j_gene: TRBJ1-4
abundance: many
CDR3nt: TGTGCCAGCAGCTTAAGTACCGGGACAGGGATAAATGAAAAACTGTTTTTT
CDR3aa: CASSLSTGTGINEKLFF

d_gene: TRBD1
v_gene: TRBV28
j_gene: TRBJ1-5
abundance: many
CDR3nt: TGTGCCAGCAGTTTAGGACAGGGTTTTCGTCAGCCCCAGCATTTT
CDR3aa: CASSLGQGFRQPQHF

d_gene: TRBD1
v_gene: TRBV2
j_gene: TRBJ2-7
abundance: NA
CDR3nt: TGTGCCAGCAGGACCGGGACAGCGACCTACGAGCAGTACTTC
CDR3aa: CASRTGTATYEQYF

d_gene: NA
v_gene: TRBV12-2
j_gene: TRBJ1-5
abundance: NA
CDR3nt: TGTGCAAGTCGCCGAGGCAGGTATCAGCCCCAGCATTTT
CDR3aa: CASRRGRYQPQHF

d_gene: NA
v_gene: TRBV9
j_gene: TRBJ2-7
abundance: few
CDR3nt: TGTGCCAGCAGCGCGGATGGGGGCTACGAGCAGTACTTC
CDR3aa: CASSADGGYEQYF

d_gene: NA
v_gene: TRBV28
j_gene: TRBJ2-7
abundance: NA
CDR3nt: TGTGCCAGCACGGGCAGCTCCTACGAGCAGTACTTC
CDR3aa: CASTGSSYEQYF

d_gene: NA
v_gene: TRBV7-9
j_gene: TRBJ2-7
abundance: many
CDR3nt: TGTGCCAGCAGCTCCCCGTCGTTCTCCTACGAGCAGTACTTC
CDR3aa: CASSSPSFSYEQYF

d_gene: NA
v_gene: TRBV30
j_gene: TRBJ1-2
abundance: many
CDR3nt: TGTGCCTGGGGCAATCGGCCTCTCTATGGCTACACCTTC
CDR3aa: CAWGNRPLYGYTF

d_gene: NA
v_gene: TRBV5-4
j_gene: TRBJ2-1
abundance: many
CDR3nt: TGTGCCAGCAGCTTGCAACGGGGACGTTACAATGAGCAGTTCTTC
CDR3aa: CASSLQRGRYNEQFF